Below are 6 T cell receptor beta chains sequenced from a single sample in a study of T cell clusters in autoimmune cytopenias. TRB was amplified from around 0.25 ug of peripheral blood genomic DNA per sample. One tube held mixed TRB-A and TRB-B primer pools for touch-down PCR. TCRdb reprocessed the multiplex PCR reads and stores each CDR3 protein as one record, lacking DNA. The sample spans 1,000 to 1,500 distinct CDR3 sequences; the ten largest clones claim roughly 9.6%. The sample was also reused in another study, on T cell repertoires in aging, cancer and after chemotherapy.

The material sequenced was peripheral blood. The receptors come from a human donor in good health.

Measured by frequency, this clonotype is large. V is TRBV27 and J is TRBJ2-3; lacking DNA, the TRBD2 call made by TCRdb goes unchecked. The length of the CDR3 is 16 residues. Germline V CDR1 and CDR2: MNHEY, SMNVEV (reference sequence). CDR3 sequence reads: CASSPAAGEITDTQYF.

This clonotype is labeled medium-sized (0.01 to 0.1%) based on frequency. The chain links TRBV10-1 to TRBJ2-1; TCRdb outputs TRBD2, but without DNA this stays unchecked. The CDR3 sequence is 12 residues long. Germline V CDR1 and CDR2: WNHNN, SYGVQD (reference sequence). CDR3 sequence reads: CASSIAGGEQFF.

By frequency, this clonotype registers medium-sized (0.01 to 0.1%). The J gene is TRBJ2-3, the V gene TRBV5-1; the D call of TRBD1 rests on TCRdb alone, since no DNA is present to check it. This CDR3 is built from 15 residues. CDR1 SGHRS and CDR2 YFSETQ come from the germline V gene. CDR3 sequence reads: CASSPWGGDTDTQYF.

This chain uses TRBV5-1 with TRBJ1-6. CDR3 length: 14 residues. The germline V gene has CDR1 SGHRS and CDR2 YFSETQ. CDR3 amino acids: CASSGGQPLSPLHF.

This clonotype is large by frequency. V is TRBV11-3 and J is TRBJ1-2; the D gene TCRdb calls, TRBD1, cannot be checked with no DNA. Germline V gives CDR1 SGHNT, CDR2 YENEEA. This CDR3 region has 14 residues. CDR3 loop: CASSRGGGFYGYTF. The variable domain in full, with the rest retrieved from reference TRBV11-3 and TRBJ1-2, is EAGVVQSPRYKIIEKKQPVAFWCNPISGHNTLYWYLQNLGQGPELLIRYENEEAVDDSQLPKDRFSAERLKGVDSTLKIQPAELGDSAVYLCASSRGGGFYGYTFGSGTRLTVV.

This CDR3 reads CASSLGLAGDADTQYF. The chain couples TRBV5-6 to TRBJ2-3; the D gene TCRdb calls, TRBD2, cannot be checked with no DNA. CDR1 and CDR2 from the germline V gene are SGHDT and YYEEEE. The CDR3 runs 16 residues. The whole variable domain, filled in from reference TRBV5-6 and TRBJ2-3, reads DAGVTQSPTHLIKTRGQQVTLRCSPKSGHDTVSWYQQALGQGPQFIFQYYEEEERQRGNFPDRFSGHQFPNYSSELNVNALLLGDSALYLCASSLGLAGDADTQYFGPGTRLTVL.